The 10 T cell receptor beta chains below all came from one sample that was sequenced in a study of blood T cell repertoires in COVID-19. Only in-frame clones appear in the TCRdb table, and some are missing; sequencing was by immunoSEQ multiplex PCR. The sample holds 150,000 to 200,000 clones, just over 85% seen once. The sample consisted of peripheral blood. Every receptor here comes from a man between 60 and 70 years old with acute or convalescent COVID-19.

A single count supports this clone. This chain links TRBV28 with TRBJ2-2, with 9 bases fitting TRBD1. The CDR3 totals 16 residues. V shed 6 bases, J shed 3 bases, and the junction held 8 bases outside the gene matches. CDR1 is MDHEN and CDR2 is SYDVKM in the germline V gene. Here the CDR3 DNA reads TGTGCCAGCAGCGCCCGGGGACAGGGATACACCGGGGAGCTGTTTTTT. This gives the protein CASSARGQGYTGELFF.

The V call is TRBV5-5, the J call TRBJ1-5; 8 positions match TRBD1. Germline trimming cut 0 bases from V and 5 bases from J; bases unmatched to any gene: 10. This CDR3 comprises 17 residues. Germline V lookup: CDR1 SGHKS, CDR2 YYEKEE (reference sequence). CDR3 bases: TGTGCCAGCAGCTTGGCCCAGGGGCCAGGGGGCTATCAGCCCCAGCATTTT. Encoded protein: CASSLAQGPGGYQPQHF.

V usage is TRBV13 and J usage is TRBJ2-7, with D possibly being TRBD1 (5 bases). Trimming left V 0 bases short and J 1 base short, with 19 bases between. The CDR3 loop spans 18 amino acids. CDR1 is PRHDT and CDR2 is FYEKMQ in the germline V gene (reference sequence). CDR3 sequence reads: CASSLGGTAGKYSYEQYF. CDR3 nucleotides: TGTGCCAGCAGCTTAGGAGGTACGGCAGGGAAATATTCCTACGAGCAGTACTTC.

The chain is built from TRBV9 and TRBJ2-3; TRBD2 agrees at 8 bases. The V gene end was trimmed by 0 bases and the J gene end by 1 base; junction bases not matched to a gene: 7. Germline CDR1 SGDLS, CDR2 YYNGEE. CDR3 length: 17 amino acids. The CDR3 loop is CASSVASGGGGTDTQYF. CDR3 in DNA: TGTGCCAGCAGCGTAGCGAGCGGGGGAGGCGGCACAGATACGCAGTATTTT. Full variable domain (outside the CDR3, taken from reference TRBV9 and TRBJ2-3): DSGVTQTPKHLITATGQRVTLRCSPRSGDLSVYWYQQSLDQGLQFLIQYYNGEERAKGNILERFSAQQFPDLHSELNLSSLELGDSALYFCASSVASGGGGTDTQYFGPGTRLTVL.

V is TRBV19 and J is TRBJ1-4, with a weak D call TRBD1 (6 bases). The V end was cut by 7 bases, the J end by 5 bases, with 14 bases between. CDR1 LNHDA and CDR2 SQIVND come from the germline V gene (reference sequence). This CDR3 has 14 residues. The CDR3 DNA sequence: TGTGCCAGTAACGGGCTGGGGGCGAATGAAAAACTGTTTTTT. Protein product: CASNGLGANEKLFF.

The chain couples TRBV28 to TRBJ2-6; D is perhaps TRBD2 (7 bases). This CDR3 is 16 amino acids long. Trimming stripped 10 bases from V and 0 bases from J, with 16 bases between. Looked up from germline, CDR1 is MDHEN and CDR2 is SYDVKM. This CDR3 is CATGGRASSGANVLTF. CDR3 coding DNA: TGTGCCACGGGGGGCAGGGCCTCCTCTGGGGCCAACGTCCTGACTTTC.

J is TRBJ2-2 and V is TRBV28; unclear D gene. This CDR3 comprises 15 residues. Per germline, CDR1 MDHEN and CDR2 SYDVKM. Trimming shortened V by 4 bases and J by 2 bases, and 11 bases separated the two germline ends. CDR3: CASSSPPGNTGELFF. Written as DNA, the CDR3 is TGTGCCAGCAGTTCACCCCCAGGTAACACCGGGGAGCTGTTTTTT.

This clone showed up just once. The chain uses TRBV5-4 and TRBJ2-3; tentative D call: TRBD2 (6 bases). The CDR3 length is 13 residues. Germline-derived CDR1 and CDR2 are SGHNT and YYREEE (reference sequence). Trimming pared 3 bases from V and 3 bases from J, leaving 8 bases between. CDR3 in amino acids: CASSSGTTDTQYF. DNA for the CDR3: TGTGCCAGCAGCTCTGGGACTACAGATACGCAGTATTTT.

This clone was observed once. The chain uses TRBV15 and TRBJ2-1; 14 bases align to TRBD2. After removal of 5 bases from V and 8 bases from J, the junction contained 11 bases not matched to a gene. CDR3 size: 17 residues. Germline loops: CDR1 LNHNV, CDR2 YYDKDF (reference sequence). CDR3 sequence: CATSGLGLAGVKDEQFF. The CDR3 bases are TGTGCCACCAGCGGGCTGGGACTAGCGGGAGTTAAGGATGAGCAGTTCTTC. The variable domain in full, completed from reference TRBV15 and TRBJ2-1, reads DAMVIQNPRYQVTQFGKPVTLSCSQTLNHNVMYWYQQKSSQAPKLLFHYYDKDFNNEADTPDNFQSRRPNTSFCFLDIRSPGLGDTAMYLCATSGLGLAGVKDEQFFGPGTRLTVL.

This chain joins TRBV3-1 (or the pseudogene TRBV3-2) and TRBJ2-1; D is perhaps TRBD1 (6 bases). The germline gives CDR1 LGHDT, CDR2 YNNKEL (reference sequence). V was cut by 6 bases and J by 9 bases, with 9 bases left in between. The CDR3 contains 11 residues. CDR3 coding DNA: TGTGCCAGCAGGGAAGGGGGTGAGCAGTTCTTC. Translating gives CASREGGEQFF.